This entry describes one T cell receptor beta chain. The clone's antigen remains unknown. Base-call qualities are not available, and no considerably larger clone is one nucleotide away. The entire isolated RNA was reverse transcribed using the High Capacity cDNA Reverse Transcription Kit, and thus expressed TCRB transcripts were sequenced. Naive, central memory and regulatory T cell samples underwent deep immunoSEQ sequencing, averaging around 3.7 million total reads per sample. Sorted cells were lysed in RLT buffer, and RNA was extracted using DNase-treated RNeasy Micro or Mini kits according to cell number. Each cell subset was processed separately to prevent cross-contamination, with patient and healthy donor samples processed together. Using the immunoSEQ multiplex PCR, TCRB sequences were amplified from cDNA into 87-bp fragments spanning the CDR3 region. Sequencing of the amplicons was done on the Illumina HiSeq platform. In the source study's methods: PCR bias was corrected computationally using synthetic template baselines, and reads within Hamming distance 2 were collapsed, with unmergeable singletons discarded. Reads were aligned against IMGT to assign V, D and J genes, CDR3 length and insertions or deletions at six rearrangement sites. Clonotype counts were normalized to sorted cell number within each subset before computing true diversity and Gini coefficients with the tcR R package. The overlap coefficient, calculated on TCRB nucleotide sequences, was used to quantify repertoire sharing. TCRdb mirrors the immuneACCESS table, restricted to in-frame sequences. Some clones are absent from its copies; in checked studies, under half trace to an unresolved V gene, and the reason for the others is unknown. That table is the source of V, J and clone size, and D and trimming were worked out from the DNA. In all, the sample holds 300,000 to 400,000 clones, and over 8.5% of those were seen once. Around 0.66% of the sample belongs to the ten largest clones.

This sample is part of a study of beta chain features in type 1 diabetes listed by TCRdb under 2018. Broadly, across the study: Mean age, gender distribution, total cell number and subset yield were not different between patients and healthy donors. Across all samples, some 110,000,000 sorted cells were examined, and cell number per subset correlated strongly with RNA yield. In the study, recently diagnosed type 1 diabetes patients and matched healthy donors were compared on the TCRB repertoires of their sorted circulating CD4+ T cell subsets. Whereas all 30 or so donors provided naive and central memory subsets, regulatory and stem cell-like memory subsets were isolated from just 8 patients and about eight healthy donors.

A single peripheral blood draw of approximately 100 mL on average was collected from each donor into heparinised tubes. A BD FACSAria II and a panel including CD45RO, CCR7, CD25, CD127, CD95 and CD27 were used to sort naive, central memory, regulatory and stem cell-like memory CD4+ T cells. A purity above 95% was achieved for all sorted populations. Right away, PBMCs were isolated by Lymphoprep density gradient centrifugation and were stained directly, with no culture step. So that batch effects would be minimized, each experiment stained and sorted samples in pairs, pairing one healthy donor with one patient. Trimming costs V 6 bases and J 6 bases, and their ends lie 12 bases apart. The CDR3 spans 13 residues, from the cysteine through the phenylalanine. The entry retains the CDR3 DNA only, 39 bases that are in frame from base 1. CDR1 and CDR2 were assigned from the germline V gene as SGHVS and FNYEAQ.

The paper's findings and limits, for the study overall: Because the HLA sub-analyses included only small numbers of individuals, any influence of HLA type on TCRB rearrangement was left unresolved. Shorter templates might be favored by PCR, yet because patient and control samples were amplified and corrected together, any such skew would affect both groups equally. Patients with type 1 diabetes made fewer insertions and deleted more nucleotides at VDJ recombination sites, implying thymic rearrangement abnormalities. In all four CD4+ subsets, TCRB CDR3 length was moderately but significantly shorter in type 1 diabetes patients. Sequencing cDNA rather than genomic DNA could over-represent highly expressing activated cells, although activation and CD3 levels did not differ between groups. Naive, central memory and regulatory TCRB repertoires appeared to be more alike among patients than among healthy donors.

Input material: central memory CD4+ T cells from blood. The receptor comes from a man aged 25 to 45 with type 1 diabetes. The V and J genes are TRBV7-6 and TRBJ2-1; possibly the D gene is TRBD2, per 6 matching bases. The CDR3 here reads CASSVLEGNEQFF. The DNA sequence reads TGTGCCAGCAGTGTGTTGGAGGGCAATGAGCAGTTCTTC. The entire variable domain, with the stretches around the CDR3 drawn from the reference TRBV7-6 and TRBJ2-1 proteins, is GAGVSQSPRYKVTKRGQDVALRCDPISGHVSLYWYRQALGQGPEFLTYFNYEAQQDKSGLPNDRFSAERPEGSISTLTIQRTEQRDSAMYRCASSVLEGNEQFFGPGTRLTVL.